Each of the 17 T cell receptor beta chains below was sequenced from the same sample in a study of cytomegalovirus exposure and HLA in healthy donors. Primers: 60 Vbeta forward and 13 Jbeta reverse. The table came from immunoSEQ multiplex PCR; TCRdb's copy has only in-frame clones and leaves some out. This sample carries roughly 150,000 clones, 75% to 80% of them seen once, and the ten largest clones take around 5.9%. Sequencing was performed on PBMCs. The source of these receptors is a woman in her forties in good health and CMV-seropositive.

This chain joins TRBV2 and TRBJ1-4; the D gene is possibly TRBD1 (6 bases). The CDR3 consists of 15 residues. Germline V gives CDR1 SNHLY, CDR2 FYNNEI. The V gene lost 3 bases and the J gene lost 5 bases, with 13 bases spanning the gap. For the CDR3, the DNA is TGTGCCAGCAGTGATTCAGGCAGGGGAAATGAAAAACTGTTTTTT. It translates to CASSDSGRGNEKLFF.

The chain uses TRBV27 and TRBJ1-1; no definite D call. The CDR3 runs to 15 residues. The V end was cut by 3 bases, the J end by 1 base, with 12 bases between. Germline V gene lookup returns CDR1 MNHEY and CDR2 SMNVEV (reference sequence). CDR3 residues: CASSLRPAPNTEAFF. CDR3 nucleotide sequence: TGTGCCAGCAGTTTGAGGCCCGCACCGAACACTGAAGCTTTCTTT.

This clone was picked up a small number of times. V and J are TRBV13 and TRBJ2-3; 16 bases fit TRBD2. Germline trimming cut 4 bases from V and 0 bases from J; bases unmatched to any gene: 1. The CDR3 sequence is 17 residues long. Germline CDR1 PRHDT, CDR2 FYEKMQ (reference sequence). CDR3 in amino acids: CASSSGLAGGSTDTQYF. DNA for the CDR3: TGTGCCAGCAGCTCGGGACTAGCGGGAGGGAGCACAGATACGCAGTATTTT.

This clone was detected only a few times. In the same sample, other DNA sequences code for this CDR3. The chain links TRBV9 to TRBJ2-7, with 10 nucleotides matching TRBD2. The CDR3 totals 15 residues. Germline CDR1 SGDLS, CDR2 YYNGEE. The trim removed 0 bases at V and 4 bases at J, leaving 4 bases unmatched. The CDR3 loop reads CASSVAASGSYEQYF. The DNA for the CDR3 is TGTGCCAGCAGCGTAGCGGCTAGCGGGAGTTACGAGCAGTACTTC.

The chain employs TRBV5-1 and TRBJ2-7, with D unclear. The CDR3 has 12 residues. From germline, CDR1 is SGHRS and CDR2 YFSETQ. V was trimmed by 5 bases and J by 3 bases, leaving 9 bases between them. The CDR3 nucleotides read TGCGCCAGCAGTCCGCAGAACTACGAGCAGTACTTC. Amino acid sequence: CASSPQNYEQYF.

V gene TRBV2 combines with J gene TRBJ2-1; TRBD2 matches 7 bases. The CDR3 has 15 amino acids. The V segment lost 0 bases and the J segment 4 bases; nucleotides outside the gene matches: 3. The germline V gene has CDR1 SNHLY and CDR2 FYNNEI. The chain's CDR3 is CASSEARGGYNEQFF. CDR3 DNA sequence: TGTGCCAGCAGTGAAGCCCGGGGAGGGTACAATGAGCAGTTCTTC.

This clone was found a few times. V and J are TRBV19 and TRBJ2-2; weak D call: TRBD1 (5 bases). Trimming removed 6 bases at V and 4 bases at J, with 12 bases between. The CDR3 contains 14 residues. The germline gives CDR1 LNHDA, CDR2 SQIVND (reference sequence). The CDR3 region has the DNA TGTGCCAGTAGCCCAGGGCCGGGCACCGGGGAGCTGTTTTTT. It specifies CASSPGPGTGELFF.

V usage is TRBV10-1 and J usage is TRBJ2-4; possibly TRBD2 for D (6 bases). CDR3 length equals 19 residues. Germline-derived CDR1 and CDR2 are WNHNN and SYGVQD (reference sequence). The V end lost 0 bases, the J end lost 0 bases, and 18 bases lay between the germline ends. Here the CDR3 reads CASSESIAAQTLAKNIQYF. The DNA for the CDR3 is TGCGCCAGCAGTGAGTCAATAGCGGCCCAAACCTTAGCCAAAAACATTCAGTACTTC.

The CDR3 reads CASSIPSKADYTDTQYF. The CDR3 coding sequence is TGTGCCAGTAGTATCCCGTCCAAAGCGGACTACACAGATACGCAGTATTTT. This sequence joins TRBV19 and TRBJ2-3; TRBD2 might be the D (6 bases). Trimming shortened V by 3 bases and J by 2 bases, and 18 bases separated the two germline ends. Germline V gives CDR1 LNHDA, CDR2 SQIVND (reference sequence). This CDR3 spans 17 amino acids.

V is TRBV19 and J is TRBJ1-1; 7 bases match TRBD1. Germline assignment: CDR1 LNHDA and CDR2 SQIVND (reference sequence). The trim removed 1 base at V and 8 bases at J, leaving 7 bases unmatched. CDR3 length: 14 amino acids. The CDR3 sequence is CASSIGRDRTEAFF. As DNA, the CDR3 is TGTGCCAGTAGTATAGGGCGGGACAGAACCGAAGCTTTCTTT. Full variable domain (remainder filled in from reference TRBV19 and TRBJ1-1): DGGITQSPKYLFRKEGQNVTLSCEQNLNHDAMYWYRQDPGQGLRLIYYSQIVNDFQKGDIAEGYSVSREKKESFPLTVTSAQKNPTAFYLCASSIGRDRTEAFFGQGTRLTVV.

This chain links TRBV6-6 with TRBJ2-5; D possibly corresponds to TRBD1 (5 bases). CDR3 length: 14 residues. Germline V gene lookup returns CDR1 MNHNY and CDR2 SVGAGI (reference sequence). The V gene lost 10 bases and the J gene lost 5 bases, with 20 bases spanning the gap. DNA of the CDR3: TGTGCCATCTCAAAACAGGTGACTGGGGAGACCCAGTACTTC. Amino acid sequence: CAISKQVTGETQYF.

This chain connects TRBV15 to TRBJ2-5; TRBD1 aligns across 10 bases. The germline V gene has CDR1 LNHNV and CDR2 YYDKDF (reference sequence). The CDR3 covers 19 residues. After removal of 0 bases from V and 3 bases from J, the junction contained 13 bases not matched to a gene. CDR3 in amino acids: CATSRDGTGAPRWEETQYF. DNA of the CDR3: TGTGCCACCAGCAGAGACGGGACAGGGGCCCCCCGTTGGGAAGAGACCCAGTACTTC. Complete variable domain (other parts from reference TRBV15 and TRBJ2-5): DAMVIQNPRYQVTQFGKPVTLSCSQTLNHNVMYWYQQKSSQAPKLLFHYYDKDFNNEADTPDNFQSRRPNTSFCFLDIRSPGLGDTAMYLCATSRDGTGAPRWEETQYFGPGTRLLVL.

This clone was observed once. The chain combines TRBV5-4 with TRBJ1-1; 8 bases align to TRBD1. Germline loops: CDR1 SGHNT, CDR2 YYREEE (reference sequence). V lost 4 bases to trimming and J lost 4 bases; unmatched junction nucleotides: 15. This CDR3 is built from 17 residues. CDR3 amino acids: CASSPGTGHEKITEAFF. The CDR3 region has the DNA TGTGCCAGCAGCCCAGGGACAGGCCACGAAAAGATCACTGAAGCTTTCTTT. Full variable domain (outside the CDR3, taken from reference TRBV5-4 and TRBJ1-1): ETGVTQSPTHLIKTRGQQVTLRCSSQSGHNTVSWYQQALGQGPQFIFQYYREEENGRGNFPPRFSGLQFPNYSSELNVNALELDDSALYLCASSPGTGHEKITEAFFGQGTRLTVV.

The chain links TRBV19 to TRBJ1-2; perhaps TRBD1 as D (6 bases). The CDR3 runs 16 residues. CDR1 is LNHDA and CDR2 is SQIVND in the germline V gene (reference sequence). The V end lost 6 bases, the J end lost 8 bases, and 25 bases lay between the germline ends. In DNA, the CDR3 is TGTGCCAGTAGCCCCTATACCGGGCGGGGGGCGGAAGGCTACACCTTC. Amino acid sequence: CASSPYTGRGAEGYTF.

This CDR3 is CASRWTGLAGVSTDTQYF. The DNA for the CDR3 is TGTGCCAGCAGATGGACAGGACTAGCGGGAGTGAGCACAGATACGCAGTATTTT. V is TRBV28 and J is TRBJ2-3; TRBD2 matches at 13 bases. Germline lookup yields CDR1 MDHEN and CDR2 SYDVKM. Trimming cost V 6 bases and J 0 bases; bases outside gene matches: 9. This CDR3 spans 18 amino acids.

The V and J genes are TRBV12-2 and TRBJ2-7; the table gives TRBD2 as D, unverified against the DNA. TRBV12-2 is deemed a pseudogene. The CDR3 has 16 amino acids. Here the CDR3 reads CASRSSGLRDPHEQYF. CDR3 DNA: TGTGCAAGTCGCTCCTCAGGCCTGCGGGATCCCCACGAGCAGTACTTC.

The gene calls are TRBV5-1 and TRBJ2-6; no reliable D call. The germline V and J ends were trimmed by 0 bases and 4 bases, with 8 bases remaining between them. The CDR3 contains 15 residues. Germline assignment: CDR1 SGHRS and CDR2 YFSETQ. CDR3 nucleotide sequence: TGCGCCAGCAGCTTGGTAGAGTCCGGGGCCAACGTCCTGACTTTC. Its translation: CASSLVESGANVLTF.